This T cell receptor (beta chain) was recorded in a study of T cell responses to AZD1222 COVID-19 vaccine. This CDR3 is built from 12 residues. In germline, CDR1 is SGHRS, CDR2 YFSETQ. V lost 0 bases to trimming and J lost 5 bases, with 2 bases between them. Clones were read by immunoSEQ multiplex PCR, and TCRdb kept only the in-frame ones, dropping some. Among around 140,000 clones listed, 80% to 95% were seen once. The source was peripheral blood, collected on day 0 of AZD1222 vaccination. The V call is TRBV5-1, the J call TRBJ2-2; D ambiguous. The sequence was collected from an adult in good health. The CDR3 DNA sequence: TGCGCCAGCAGCTTGGAAACCGGGGAGCTGTTTTTT. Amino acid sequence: CASSLETGELFF.